This TCR beta chain was sequenced during a study of T-cell reconstitution after alpha-beta-depleted transplantation in children. This clonotype was observed at least ten times. The CDR3 length is 13 residues. Trimming removed 7 bases from V and 4 bases from J, with 13 bases in between. Germline V lookup: CDR1 MNHNY, CDR2 SVGAGI (reference sequence). For TCRbeta, the library was prepared with unique molecular identifiers. TCRdb re-called the PCR reads through MiXCR, storing one row per CDR3 protein. The top ten hold about 5% of the sample, which has under 300,000 distinct CDR3 sequences, 7.5% to 10% seen once.

V and J are TRBV6-6 and TRBJ1-1; D is unclear. The sequencing here drew on PBMCs from the stem cell graft donor, taken from the stem cell graft. This TCR was sampled from a human donor who donated a stem cell graft to a child with SCID. The chain's CDR3 is CASIREPGTEAFF. The CDR3 nucleotides read TGTGCCAGCATAAGGGAACCCGGCACTGAAGCTTTCTTT.